A single sample is the source of the 22 T cell receptor beta chains below, sequenced in a study of blood T cell repertoires in COVID-19. TCRdb's table, derived via immunoSEQ multiplex PCR, lists solely in-frame clones and lacks some. The data show 45,000 to 70,000 clones, about 80% seen once. Sequenced material: peripheral blood. The receptors originated from a woman aged 55-70 years with acute or convalescent COVID-19.

The V call is TRBV12-3 or TRBV12-4, the J call TRBJ2-1; D remains ambiguous. The CDR3 is 13 residues long. V was clipped by 2 bases and J by 8 bases, with 10 bases between them. The CDR3 bases are TGTGCCAGCAGTTTAAATTTCGGTTATGAGCAGTTCTTC. Translated, it gives CASSLNFGYEQFF.

This sequence joins TRBV19 and TRBJ1-5; D may be TRBD1 (5 bases). The length of the CDR3 is 15 residues. The germline V gene has CDR1 LNHDA and CDR2 SQIVND (reference sequence). Trimming took off 8 bases at V and 1 base at J, with 15 bases between the two ends. In DNA form, the CDR3 reads TGTGCCAGTGGGTGGGGGGAACGCAGCAATCAGCCCCAGCATTTT. Translated: CASGWGERSNQPQHF. The whole variable domain, remainder taken from reference TRBV19 and TRBJ1-5, is DGGITQSPKYLFRKEGQNVTLSCEQNLNHDAMYWYRQDPGQGLRLIYYSQIVNDFQKGDIAEGYSVSREKKESFPLTVTSAQKNPTAFYLCASGWGERSNQPQHFGDGTRLSIL.

This clone has more than one count but fewer than ten. The chain joins TRBV30 to TRBJ2-1; possible D gene TRBD2, 5 bases. CDR1 GTSNPN and CDR2 SVGIG come from the germline V gene (reference sequence). The CDR3 spans 14 residues. The V and J ends lost 3 bases and 7 bases respectively, with 16 bases between them. CDR3 region: CAWSPDGWENEQFF. The CDR3 nucleotides are TGTGCCTGGAGCCCGGACGGATGGGAGAATGAGCAGTTCTTC.

This rearrangement joins TRBV6-5 to TRBJ1-1; D is uncertain. Looked up from germline, CDR1 is MNHEY and CDR2 is SVGAGI. The CDR3 length is 14 residues. V was pared by 8 bases and J by 0 bases, with 13 bases between. CDR3 nucleotide sequence: TGTGCCAGCGTCGTGGAGGTTTTGAACACTGAAGCTTTCTTT. This translates into CASVVEVLNTEAFF.

This chain connects TRBV5-4 to TRBJ1-5, with 8 nucleotides matching TRBD1. The V gene end was trimmed by 0 bases and the J gene end by 4 bases; junction bases not matched to a gene: 6. CDR3 length equals 16 residues. Germline CDR1 and CDR2: SGHNT and YYREEE (reference sequence). CDR3 nucleotides: TGTGCCAGCAGCTTGGGAGGGCAGGGGGCAAATCAGCCCCAGCATTTT. The encoded protein is CASSLGGQGANQPQHF.

This chain connects TRBV19 to TRBJ1-2, with D unclear. Germline CDR1 LNHDA, CDR2 SQIVND (reference sequence). The CDR3 length is 14 residues. V was cut by 5 bases and J by 8 bases, with 18 bases left in between. For the CDR3, the DNA is TGTGCCAGTAGTCCTCCGGGAGGGCGATACGGCTACACCTTC. Protein product: CASSPPGGRYGYTF.

This clone has just one count. The gene calls are TRBV7-9 and TRBJ1-4; D not resolved. With 0 bases removed from V and 5 bases from J, the gap between germline ends came to 7 bases. CDR1 is SEHNR, CDR2 FQNEAQ, per germline (reference sequence). The CDR3 contains 14 residues. The DNA for the CDR3 is TGTGCCAGCAGCTTAGCGAACCAGAATGAAAAACTGTTTTTT. Translated: CASSLANQNEKLFF.

The chain is built from TRBV3-1 (or the pseudogene TRBV3-2) and TRBJ1-2, with 7 bases identical to TRBD1. The CDR3 is made up of 13 amino acids. Germline CDR1 and CDR2: LGHDT and YNNKEL (reference sequence). V dropped 5 bases and J dropped 5; count of bases not matched to a gene: 5. CDR3 in amino acids: CASSDRELYGYTF. In DNA, the CDR3 is TGTGCCAGCAGCGACAGGGAATTATATGGCTACACCTTC.

The chain uses TRBV9 and TRBJ2-1; 8 bases map to TRBD1. The CDR3 runs to 16 residues. J was trimmed by 10 bases and V by 0 bases; bases with no gene match: 12. Germline V lookup: CDR1 SGDLS, CDR2 YYNGEE. This chain's CDR3 is CASSVDVGQGLREQFF. The CDR3 DNA sequence: TGTGCCAGCAGCGTAGATGTCGGACAGGGACTTCGAGAGCAGTTCTTC.

The chain combines TRBV27 with TRBJ2-5; no definite D call. This CDR3 contains 14 residues. V lost 2 bases and J 5 bases, leaving 12 bases between the germline ends. Germline values: CDR1 MNHEY, CDR2 SMNVEV (reference sequence). CDR3 residues: CASSLVFSVETQYF. As DNA, the CDR3 is TGTGCCAGCAGTTTAGTGTTTTCCGTGGAGACCCAGTACTTC.

This chain links TRBV19 with TRBJ1-4; 10 bases are a match to TRBD1. The ends lost 5 bases at V and 3 bases at J; junction bases unmatched: 6. This CDR3 is built from 16 residues. Germline V lookup: CDR1 LNHDA, CDR2 SQIVND (reference sequence). In DNA, the CDR3 is TGTGCCAGTAGTGCGACAGGGGGCCTTTCTAATGAAAAACTGTTTTTT. Translated: CASSATGGLSNEKLFF.

The rearrangement uses TRBV19 and TRBJ1-5, with D possibly being TRBD1 (5 bases). Germline V gene data show CDR1 as LNHDA and CDR2 as SQIVND (reference sequence). Deletions cut 5 bases from V and 13 bases from J, with 18 bases between. CDR3 length equals 13 residues. The CDR3 reads CASSPIRTDSQHF. The DNA of the CDR3 is TGTGCCAGTAGTCCCATTCGAACAGACAGTCAGCATTTT.

This chain uses TRBV5-1 with TRBJ2-7; 14 positions agree with TRBD2. Germline V gene sequence: CDR1 SGHRS, CDR2 YFSETQ. V lost 4 bases, J lost 2 bases, and 11 bases stayed unmatched. CDR3 length equals 18 residues. Written as DNA, the CDR3 is TGCGCCAGCAGCACCGGACTAGCGGGGGGTCTTCAAACCTACGAGCAGTACTTC. It translates to CASSTGLAGGLQTYEQYF. The variable domain in full, completed from reference TRBV5-1 and TRBJ2-7, reads KAGVTQTPRYLIKTRGQQVTLSCSPISGHRSVSWYQQTPGQGLQFLFEYFSETQRNKGNFPGRFSGRQFSNSRSEMNVSTLELGDSALYLCASSTGLAGGLQTYEQYFGPGTRLTVT.

CDR3 nucleotides: TGTGCCAGCAGTCCCCGGGGGGACACTGAAGCTTTCTTT. Its protein product is CASSPRGDTEAFF. This chain connects TRBV6-5 to TRBJ1-1; possibly TRBD1 for D (5 bases). CDR1 and CDR2 (germline): MNHEY, SVGAGI. CDR3 length equals 13 residues. The germline V and J ends were trimmed by 5 bases and 3 bases, with 10 bases remaining between them.

The chain recombines TRBV27 with TRBJ1-2, with D maybe TRBD1 (6 bases). With 7 bases removed from V and 4 bases from J, the gap between germline ends came to 13 bases. The germline gives CDR1 MNHEY, CDR2 SMNVEV (reference sequence). This CDR3 region has 13 residues. CDR3 loop: CASTTGGAYGYTF. The CDR3 DNA reads TGTGCCAGCACCACGGGGGGGGCCTATGGCTACACCTTC.

V gene TRBV5-6 combines with J gene TRBJ1-3, with no clear D. V lost 0 bases and J lost 0, with 10 bases in between. CDR3 length: 16 residues. Germline CDR1 is SGHDT and CDR2 is YYEEEE. The CDR3: CASSLGRGGSGNTIYF. The CDR3, as DNA: TGTGCCAGCAGCTTGGGCCGGGGAGGCTCTGGAAACACCATATATTTT.

The chain carries TRBV5-1 and TRBJ1-4; 11 bases fit TRBD1. The CDR3 consists of 14 residues. Germline assignment: CDR1 SGHRS and CDR2 YFSETQ. Unmatched junction bases numbered 4, after V lost 4 bases and J lost 8 bases. This CDR3 reads CASSRTGGEEKLFF. CDR3 coding DNA: TGCGCCAGCAGCAGGACAGGGGGCGAAGAAAAACTGTTTTTT.

This clone was seen only once. This sequence joins TRBV10-3 and TRBJ2-1; D might be TRBD2 (7 bases). The CDR3 spans 16 residues. Trimming took 0 bases from V and 12 from J, leaving 21 bases between them. Germline values: CDR1 ENHRY, CDR2 SYGVKD. In DNA form, the CDR3 reads TGTGCCATCAGTGAGTCAGGGGGGGGAACCTTAATTGGGCAGTTCTTC. This codes for CAISESGGGTLIGQFF.

The genes are TRBV7-2 and TRBJ1-2; no definite D call. The CDR3 sequence is 14 residues long. Germline CDR1 and CDR2: SGHTA and FQGNSA. Trimming cost V 5 bases and J 7 bases, with 17 bases left between them. The CDR3 nucleotides are TGTGCCAGCAGCCCCGTCGTACTCGGGTTTGGCTACACCTTC. Protein product: CASSPVVLGFGYTF.

This clone has more than one count but fewer than ten. The CDR3 DNA sequence: TGTGCCAGCAGTCACACAGGGAACACTGAAGCTTTCTTT. Protein product: CASSHTGNTEAFF. The chain has TRBV14 and TRBJ1-1; weak D call: TRBD1 (5 bases). V was cut by 6 bases and J by 1 base, with 9 bases left in between. Germline values: CDR1 SGHDN, CDR2 FVKESK. The CDR3 has 13 amino acids.

V usage is TRBV7-9 and J usage is TRBJ2-3; the D gene is possibly TRBD1 (5 bases). Trimming pared 6 bases from V and 6 bases from J, leaving 10 bases between. There are 12 residues in the CDR3. From germline, CDR1 is SEHNR and CDR2 FQNEAQ (reference sequence). CDR3 DNA: TGTGCCAGCAGACCAGGGTGGGATACGCAGTATTTT. Residues: CASRPGWDTQYF.

The rearrangement joins TRBV4-1 to TRBJ2-3, with TRBD2 matching 8 bases. The germline V gene has CDR1 MGHRA and CDR2 YSYEKL. CDR3 length: 16 residues. Trimming cost V 0 bases and J 3 bases; bases outside gene matches: 5. CDR3 region: CASSQDHSGGTDTQYF. CDR3 sequence (DNA): TGCGCCAGCAGCCAAGATCACAGCGGGGGTACAGATACGCAGTATTTT.